The 6 T cell receptor beta chains below come from one sample, sequenced in a study of precursors of human CD4 cytotoxic T cells. The bulk UMI libraries came from four sorted CD4+ memory subsets, including IL-7R-high and IL-7R-negative TEMRA. TCRdb reanalysed the reads using MiXCR and keeps one entry per CDR3 protein. The repertoire holds around 820 distinct CDR3 sequences, with about 16% as singletons. Sequenced input: memory CD4+ T cells from blood (PBMCs). These receptors were collected from a human donor in good health.

The chain joins TRBV12-3 or TRBV12-4 to TRBJ2-7; no firm D call. The CDR3 runs 12 residues. The V end was cut by 6 bases, the J end by 0 bases, with 6 bases between. The CDR3 protein is CASSGSSYEQYF. For the CDR3, the DNA is TGTGCCAGCAGCGGCAGCTCCTACGAGCAGTACTTC.

The chain recombines TRBV29-1 with TRBJ1-5; D may be TRBD1 (5 bases). This CDR3 region has 14 residues. The germline CDR1 and CDR2 sequences are SQVTM and ANQGSEA. V was shortened by 4 bases and J by 6 bases, with 16 bases between the two germline ends. CDR3 DNA: TGCAGCGTTGGGGGGACTGATGGGACTCAGCCCCAGCATTTT. It encodes CSVGGTDGTQPQHF.

In this sample, this clonotype is large. This chain joins TRBV24-1 and TRBJ2-5, with TRBD1 identical over 8 bases. Germline V CDR1 and CDR2: KGHDR, SFDVKD. Trimming removed 5 bases from V and 2 bases from J; junction bases left unmatched: 3. The CDR3 is 14 residues long. The CDR3 DNA is TGTGCCACCAGTGGAAGGACAGGGCAAGAGACCCAGTACTTC. This codes for CATSGRTGQETQYF.

The chain uses TRBV18 and TRBJ2-7; a possible D gene is TRBD2 (6 bases). The CDR3 extends over 15 amino acids. Looked up from germline, CDR1 is KGHSH and CDR2 is LQKENI. V gave up 4 bases and J gave up 0 bases, with 13 bases separating them. This CDR3 reads CASSLVGGTSYEQYF. Here the CDR3 DNA reads TGTGCCAGCTCACTCGTGGGAGGTACCTCCTACGAGCAGTACTTC. Combining the CDR3 with reference TRBV18 and TRBJ2-7 gives the whole variable domain NAGVMQNPRHLVRRRGQEARLRCSPMKGHSHVYWYRQLPEEGLKFMVYLQKENIIDESGMPKERFSAEFPKEGPSILRIQQVVRGDSAAYFCASSLVGGTSYEQYFGPGTRLTVT.

The rearrangement joins TRBV5-1 to TRBJ2-3; D gene uncertain. The CDR3 has 15 amino acids. Trimming took 1 base from V and 1 from J, leaving 10 bases between them. The germline V gene encodes CDR1 SGHRS and CDR2 YFSETQ. DNA for the CDR3: TGCGCCAGCAGCTTGAGTCCGCCGGGCACAGATACGCAGTATTTT. It specifies CASSLSPPGTDTQYF.

The CDR3 DNA is TGTGCCAGTAGTATTGAGCAGGTTCCATCCAATGAGCAGTTCTTC. This codes for CASSIEQVPSNEQFF. This chain links TRBV19 with TRBJ2-1; D gene uncertain. The CDR3 spans 15 residues. CDR1 is LNHDA, CDR2 SQIVND, per germline (reference sequence). V was trimmed by 3 bases and J by 6 bases, leaving 15 bases between them.